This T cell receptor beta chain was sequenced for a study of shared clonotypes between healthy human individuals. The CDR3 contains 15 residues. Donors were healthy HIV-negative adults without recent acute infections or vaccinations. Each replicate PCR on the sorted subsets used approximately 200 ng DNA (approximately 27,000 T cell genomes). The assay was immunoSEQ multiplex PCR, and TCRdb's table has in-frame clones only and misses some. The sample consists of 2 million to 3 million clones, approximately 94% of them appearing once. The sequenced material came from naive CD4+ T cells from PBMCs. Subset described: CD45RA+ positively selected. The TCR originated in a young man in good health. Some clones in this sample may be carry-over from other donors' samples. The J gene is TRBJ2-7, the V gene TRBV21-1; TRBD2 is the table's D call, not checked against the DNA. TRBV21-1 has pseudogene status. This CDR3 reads CASSNRGLDAYEQYF. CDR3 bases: TGTGCCAGCAGCAATCGGGGACTTGATGCCTACGAGCAGTACTTC.